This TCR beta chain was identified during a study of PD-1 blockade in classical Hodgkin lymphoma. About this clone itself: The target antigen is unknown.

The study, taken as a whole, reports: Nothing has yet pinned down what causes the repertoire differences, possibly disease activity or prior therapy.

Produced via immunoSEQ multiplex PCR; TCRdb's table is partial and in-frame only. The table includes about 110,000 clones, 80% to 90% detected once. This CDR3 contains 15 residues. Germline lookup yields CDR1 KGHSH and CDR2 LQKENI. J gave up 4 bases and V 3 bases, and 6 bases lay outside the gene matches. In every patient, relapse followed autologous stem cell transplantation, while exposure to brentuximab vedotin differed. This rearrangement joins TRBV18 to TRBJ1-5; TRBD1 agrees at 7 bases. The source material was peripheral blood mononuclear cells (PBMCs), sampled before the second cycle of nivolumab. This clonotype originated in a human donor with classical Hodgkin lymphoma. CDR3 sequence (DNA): TGTGCCAGCTCACCCGGCGAGGGGGCTAATCAGCCCCAGCATTTT. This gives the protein CASSPGEGANQPQHF. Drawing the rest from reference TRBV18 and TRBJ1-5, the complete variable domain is NAGVMQNPRHLVRRRGQEARLRCSPMKGHSHVYWYRQLPEEGLKFMVYLQKENIIDESGMPKERFSAEFPKEGPSILRIQQVVRGDSAAYFCASSPGEGANQPQHFGDGTRLSIL.